Included here is one T cell receptor beta chain sequence, with context. The data derive from a study of blood T cell repertoires in COVID-19. For the study at large: Samples taken during acute and convalescent COVID-19 were collected in the United States, Italy and Spain. T cells, B-cell-depleted T cells, or PBMCs provided the cDNA or gDNA that served as material.

In the authors' workflow: By means of reference gene primer amplification, nucleated cell counts were estimated. Sequencing used immunoSEQ multiplex PCR; TCRdb keeps in-frame clones, though not all of them. V and J calls and clone size are copied from that table; D and trimming were computed from the DNA. The sample includes around 420,000 clones, approximately 88% of them seen just once. Recruitment covered 20 to 25 US areas and drew participants whose ages spanned roughly 18 to 100 years. Germline CDR1 and CDR2: SNHLY and FYNNEI. This CDR3 is 16 amino acids long. The V segment lost 2 bases and the J segment 2 bases; nucleotides outside the gene matches: 5.

The sequence was collected from a woman aged 40 to 50 with acute COVID-19. What was sequenced was PBMCs or T cells enriched from blood (not recorded which). V and J are TRBV2 and TRBJ2-7; 11 bases are a match to TRBD2. CDR3 amino acids: CASSELAGGDTYEQYF. CDR3 nucleotide sequence: TGTGCCAGCAGTGAACTAGCGGGGGGCGATACCTACGAGCAGTACTTC.